This T cell receptor (beta chain) was sequenced in a study of blood T cell repertoires in COVID-19. Study-wide context: The analysed material was cDNA or gDNA that came from T cells, B-cell-depleted T cells, or PBMCs.

The CDR3 is made up of 19 amino acids. J lost 3 bases, V lost 8 bases, and 18 bases had no gene match. CDR1 ENHRY and CDR2 SYGVKD come from the germline V gene. Assay used: immunoSEQ multiplex PCR; TCRdb lists only in-frame clones, some missing. There are some 150,000 clones in the sample; around 73% occur only once, and approximately 9% lies in the top ten. The clonotype comes from a woman between 45 and 60 years old with active or convalescent COVID-19. The chain uses TRBV10-3 and TRBJ2-3; 12 bases line up with TRBD2. Sequencing used peripheral blood. The CDR3 sequence: CAIVAWGLAGLRWTDTQYF. CDR3 nucleotides: TGTGCCATCGTTGCCTGGGGACTAGCGGGTCTCAGATGGACAGATACGCAGTATTTT.